The 27 T cell receptor beta chains in this list originate from one sample, sequenced in a study of early T cells in non-severe SARS-CoV-2 infection. A single record per CDR3 protein comes from TCRdb applying MiXCR to the 5' RACE reads. The sample carries tens of thousands of distinct CDR3 sequences, about 5.6% recorded once. The material sequenced was whole blood. Every receptor here comes from an adult who was a healthcare worker with PCR-confirmed SARS-CoV-2 infection or an uninfected control (not recorded which).

The V gene is TRBV7-2, the J gene TRBJ1-4, with 9 bases lining up with TRBD1. With 5 bases clipped from V and 6 bases from J, the junction kept 4 bases outside the gene matches. Germline CDR1 reads SGHTA; CDR2 reads FQGNSA. This CDR3 spans 14 amino acids. CDR3 protein: CASSPGTGHEKLFF. The CDR3 nucleotides read TGTGCCAGCAGCCCCGGGACAGGGCATGAAAAACTGTTTTTT.

This clonotype was observed at least ten times. This chain uses TRBV2 with TRBJ1-5, with TRBD1 as a possible D gene (5 bases). The CDR3 is made up of 12 amino acids. CDR1 SNHLY and CDR2 FYNNEI come from the germline V gene. Deletions cut 5 bases from V and 8 bases from J, with 10 bases between. The CDR3 sequence is CASSWGGEPQHF. The CDR3 coding sequence is TGTGCCAGCAGTTGGGGAGGGGAGCCCCAGCATTTT.

There are many counts of this clonotype. The V call is TRBV7-2, the J call TRBJ1-4; D is unclear. Trimming took off 5 bases at V and 5 bases at J, with 15 bases between the two ends. Germline values: CDR1 SGHTA, CDR2 FQGNSA. The CDR3 spans 15 residues. In DNA form, the CDR3 reads TGTGCCAGCAGCCCCCGGCCCCCTAAGAATGAAAAACTGTTTTTT. Its protein product is CASSPRPPKNEKLFF.

Note on this clonotype: Being one base from a much bigger clone, this may be a read error. The rearrangement joins TRBV6-2 or TRBV6-3 to TRBJ1-5; D is possibly TRBD1 (5 bases). The V end lost 5 bases, the J end lost 7 bases, and 15 bases lay between the germline ends. Per the germline V gene, CDR1 is MNHEY and CDR2 is SVGEGT. The CDR3 is 14 amino acids. CDR3 DNA: TGTGCCAGCAGTCCCCGACAGCAGAGCCAGCCCCAGCATTTT. This sequence encodes CASSPRQQSQPQHF.

This clonotype was recorded many times. The J gene is TRBJ1-1, the V gene TRBV6-5; 11 positions match TRBD1. Trimming at V came to 6 bases and at J to 5 bases, leaving 8 bases not matched to a gene. The CDR3 runs to 15 residues. Germline-derived CDR1 and CDR2 are MNHEY and SVGAGI. The CDR3: CASSRDRGVGTEAFF. CDR3 DNA sequence: TGTGCCAGCAGCCGGGACAGGGGGGTAGGAACTGAAGCTTTCTTT.

This clonotype was seen at least ten times. The chain employs TRBV5-4 and TRBJ2-2; 7 nucleotides match TRBD2. The germline V gene encodes CDR1 SGHNT and CDR2 YYREEE (reference sequence). The CDR3 has 16 amino acids. J was trimmed by 4 bases and V by 1 base; bases with no gene match: 7. For the CDR3, the DNA is TGTGCCAGCAGCTTGTTGGCGGGGGAGGGCACCGGGGAGCTGTTTTTT. The encoded protein is CASSLLAGEGTGELFF.

This clonotype occurred many times. CDR3 bases: TGCAGCGTTGTCGGTCCAGATACGCAGTATTTT. It encodes CSVVGPDTQYF. The V call is TRBV29-1, the J call TRBJ2-3; D gene unclear. Germline values: CDR1 SQVTM, CDR2 ANQGSEA. This CDR3 is built from 11 residues. V was shortened by 4 bases and J by 4 bases, with 6 bases between the two germline ends.

This clonotype showed up many times. V gene TRBV6-1 combines with J gene TRBJ1-5, with 9 bases lining up with TRBD1. There are 15 residues in the CDR3. V shed 6 bases and J 4 bases; nucleotides not matched to a gene: 7. Germline CDR1 MNHNS, CDR2 SASEGT. The CDR3 protein is CASRKQGAGNQPQHF. CDR3 DNA sequence: TGTGCCAGCAGAAAACAGGGGGCGGGTAATCAGCCCCAGCATTTT.

This clonotype has ten or more counts. The chain uses TRBV5-5 and TRBJ2-4; 7 bases are a match to TRBD1. The germline CDR1 and CDR2 sequences are SGHKS and YYEKEE (reference sequence). The CDR3 contains 14 residues. Unmatched junction bases numbered 4, after V lost 0 bases and J lost 7 bases. The CDR3 sequence is CASSLEGAGNIQYF. DNA of the CDR3: TGTGCCAGCAGCTTGGAGGGGGCCGGGAACATTCAGTACTTC.

This clonotype was picked up many times. The rearrangement links TRBV5-1 to TRBJ1-1; D is ambiguous. The germline V gene encodes CDR1 SGHRS and CDR2 YFSETQ. This CDR3 has 13 residues. Deletions cut 4 bases from V and 4 bases from J, with 11 bases between. CDR3 residues: CASSLEPATEAFF. DNA of the CDR3: TGCGCCAGCAGCCTCGAGCCAGCCACTGAAGCTTTCTTT.

This clonotype was observed many times. V and J are TRBV11-3 and TRBJ2-1, with D possibly TRBD2 on 6 matching bases. CDR1 is SGHNT, CDR2 YENEEA, per germline. V lost 1 base, J lost 2 bases, and 27 bases lay in between. The length of the CDR3 is 21 residues. The CDR3 bases are TGTGCCAGCAGCTTAGCCCTCTCCGGGACTGCCGATCCGTTCCCCTACAATGAGCAGTTCTTC. Amino acid sequence: CASSLALSGTADPFPYNEQFF.

This clonotype is medium-sized in the sample. This chain connects TRBV24-1 to TRBJ1-1; 11 positions agree with TRBD1. V trimming: 5 bases; J trimming: 6 bases; junction bases outside the gene matches: 4. This CDR3 has 14 residues. Looked up from germline, CDR1 is KGHDR and CDR2 is SFDVKD. CDR3 sequence: CATSVGDRGAEAFF. The CDR3 nucleotides are TGTGCCACCAGTGTTGGGGACAGGGGGGCTGAAGCTTTCTTT.

This clonotype was recorded at least ten times. The rearrangement uses TRBV7-8 and TRBJ1-6, with D hard to call. Germline CDR1 and CDR2: SGHVS and FQNEAQ. Trimming left V 8 bases short and J 9 bases short, with 23 bases between. This CDR3 has 16 amino acids. The CDR3 nucleotides read TGTGCCAGCGCTGAGATTGGACGGCGAGATGGTTCACCCCTCCACTTT. It codes for CASAEIGRRDGSPLHF.

This clonotype was picked up many times. DNA of the CDR3: TGTGCCAGCTCACCAGCACAGGGGGCACTGACAGATACGCAGTATTTT. It yields the protein CASSPAQGALTDTQYF. J is TRBJ2-3 and V is TRBV18, with TRBD1 matching 9 bases. J was trimmed by 3 bases and V by 2 bases; bases with no gene match: 6. Germline V gives CDR1 KGHSH, CDR2 LQKENI. This CDR3 has 16 amino acids. The complete variable domain, with remaining parts taken from reference TRBV18 and TRBJ2-3, reads NAGVMQNPRHLVRRRGQEARLRCSPMKGHSHVYWYRQLPEEGLKFMVYLQKENIIDESGMPKERFSAEFPKEGPSILRIQQVVRGDSAAYFCASSPAQGALTDTQYFGPGTRLTVL.

This clonotype was detected ten times or more. V gene TRBV9 combines with J gene TRBJ1-1; 8 bases match TRBD1. The CDR3 contains 15 residues. V was clipped by 3 bases and J by 3 bases; unmatched bases: 7. Germline-derived CDR1 and CDR2 are SGDLS and YYNGEE. In nucleotides, the CDR3 is TGTGCCAGCAGCGCAGGGGGCTTAGGGGACACTGAAGCTTTCTTT. This encodes CASSAGGLGDTEAFF.

The chain links TRBV13 to TRBJ2-2; 9 nucleotides align to TRBD2. CDR3 length: 15 amino acids. V was pared by 5 bases and J by 2 bases, with 3 bases of the junction left unmatched. Germline CDR1 PRHDT, CDR2 FYEKMQ (reference sequence). The CDR3 DNA reads TGTGCCAGCAGCCCGACTAGCGGAAACACCGGGGAGCTGTTTTTT. Translating it yields CASSPTSGNTGELFF.

This clonotype turned up a few times. This sequence joins TRBV6-1 and TRBJ2-7; no reliable D call. The ends were cut back, 4 bases at V and 5 bases at J, with 21 bases in the middle. This CDR3 comprises 16 residues. CDR1 and CDR2 from the germline V gene are MNHNS and SASEGT. The CDR3 bases are TGTGCCAGCAGTGTAGGAGAGACTTCGGCCCCCCACGAGCAGTACTTC. Protein product: CASSVGETSAPHEQYF.

V and J are TRBV29-1 and TRBJ2-2, with TRBD1 matching 7 bases. In germline, CDR1 is SQVTM, CDR2 ANQGSEA. Losses at the gene ends were 4 bases for V and 4 bases for J; bases not matched to a gene: 6. The CDR3 spans 14 residues. CDR3 amino acids: CSVVNRGFTGELFF. The CDR3 nucleotides read TGCAGCGTTGTCAACAGGGGTTTCACCGGGGAGCTGTTTTTT.

This clonotype was recorded many times. The chain recombines TRBV6-4 with TRBJ2-6, with 7 bases that match TRBD1. Germline lookup yields CDR1 MRHNA and CDR2 SNTAGT. The CDR3 totals 15 residues. V lost 6 bases to trimming and J lost 2 bases; unmatched junction nucleotides: 4. CDR3 sequence: CASSEDRAGANVLTF. Written as DNA, the CDR3 is TGTGCCAGCAGCGAAGACAGGGCTGGGGCCAACGTCCTGACTTTC.

The rearrangement uses TRBV27 and TRBJ2-4; D possibly corresponds to TRBD1 (6 bases). Germline lookup yields CDR1 MNHEY and CDR2 SMNVEV (reference sequence). CDR3 length: 16 residues. The V gene lost 5 bases and the J gene lost 0 bases, with 14 bases spanning the gap. The chain's CDR3 is CASSQPDRLAKNIQYF. The CDR3 DNA follows: TGTGCCAGCAGTCAGCCGGACAGACTAGCCAAAAACATTCAGTACTTC.

This clonotype was observed at least ten times. CDR3 protein: CASSYTAPGPPYNEQFF. The CDR3 DNA reads as TGTGCCAGCAGTTACACAGCCCCGGGCCCCCCCTACAATGAGCAGTTCTTC. The rearrangement links TRBV6-2 or TRBV6-3 to TRBJ2-1, with D hard to call. V lost 2 bases, J lost 2 bases, and 16 bases lay in between. The CDR3 length is 17 residues. CDR1 is MNHEY, CDR2 SVGEGT, per germline.

At least ten counts were recorded for this clonotype. The chain has TRBV4-3 and TRBJ1-6; D is unclear. Trimming shortened V by 2 bases and J by 10 bases, and 24 bases separated the two germline ends. The CDR3 has 18 amino acids. Germline assignment: CDR1 LGHNA and CDR2 YSLEER. In nucleotides, the CDR3 is TGCGCCAGCAGCCAATTCGGTCTATTCGAGGGAGTAATGTCACCCCTCCACTTT. This gives the protein CASSQFGLFEGVMSPLHF.

This clonotype was seen ten or more times. The chain has TRBV5-1 and TRBJ2-7, with 9 nucleotides matching TRBD1. With V trimmed by 0 bases and J by 5 bases, 3 bases remained unmatched. CDR3 length: 14 residues. Germline V gene sequence: CDR1 SGHRS, CDR2 YFSETQ. In DNA form, the CDR3 reads TGCGCCAGCAGCTTGGGGGGACAGGGAAACGAGCAGTACTTC. Translation gives CASSLGGQGNEQYF.

This clonotype was detected a few times. The chain is built from TRBV2 and TRBJ1-5; 8 nucleotides line up with TRBD1. V was clipped by 7 bases and J by 1 base; unmatched bases: 6. Germline V gene data show CDR1 as SNHLY and CDR2 as FYNNEI. The CDR3 totals 15 residues. The CDR3 bases are TGTGCCAGCACAAAGACAGGGGTGAGCAATCAGCCCCAGCATTTT. It translates to CASTKTGVSNQPQHF.

By share of the sample, this clonotype is medium-sized. The rearrangement joins TRBV11-2 to TRBJ1-2, with TRBD1 as a possible D gene (5 bases). Germline V lookup: CDR1 SGHAT, CDR2 FQNNGV. The length of the CDR3 is 15 residues. With 1 base removed from V and 4 bases from J, the gap between germline ends came to 13 bases. The CDR3 DNA reads as TGTGCCAGCAGCTTAGCAGGGAGTCATAGCTATGGCTACACCTTC. It is translated as CASSLAGSHSYGYTF.

Ten or more counts support this clonotype. The genes are TRBV24-1 and TRBJ1-5; D not resolved. The V and J ends lost 5 bases and 0 bases respectively, with 7 bases between them. CDR1 is KGHDR and CDR2 is SFDVKD in the germline V gene. This CDR3 has 14 residues. The chain's CDR3 is CATSVGSSNQPQHF. CDR3 nucleotide sequence: TGTGCCACCAGTGTTGGGAGTAGCAATCAGCCCCAGCATTTT.

The sample holds many counts of this clonotype. Germline and junction disagree at one end, which may indicate a read error. J is TRBJ2-7 and V is TRBV6-2 or TRBV6-3, with D uncertain. The germline V gene has CDR1 MNHEY and CDR2 SVGEGT. CDR3 length: 11 residues. In DNA form, the CDR3 reads TGTGCCAGCAGTTACTCCTTCGAGCAGTACTTC. Its translation is CASSYSFEQYF.